This T cell receptor beta chain originates from a study of cytomegalovirus exposure and HLA in healthy donors. Germline CDR1 and CDR2: MNHNS and SASEGT. With 6 bases clipped from V and 5 bases from J, the junction kept 7 bases outside the gene matches. This CDR3 spans 15 amino acids. Study observations and caveats: Published work reported that the classifier diagnosed cytomegalovirus status with high specificity and sensitivity. Immune exposure information comprised only CMV serostatus. Later on, analysis showed that most CMV-associated TCR beta chains appeared to be HLA-restricted.

Worth noting for this clone: Its antigen is currently unknown.

The PCR made use of 60 Vbeta and 13 Jbeta primers. Clones were read by immunoSEQ multiplex PCR, and TCRdb kept only the in-frame ones, dropping some. The sample contains about 68,000 clones, about 81% of which appear only once. The material sequenced was PBMCs. The V call is TRBV6-1, the J call TRBJ1-5; 10 bases match TRBD1. The sequence came from a human donor in good health. Here the CDR3 DNA reads TGTGCCAGCAGGGCGGGACAGGGGATTGATCAGCCCCAGCATTTT. It is translated as CASRAGQGIDQPQHF.